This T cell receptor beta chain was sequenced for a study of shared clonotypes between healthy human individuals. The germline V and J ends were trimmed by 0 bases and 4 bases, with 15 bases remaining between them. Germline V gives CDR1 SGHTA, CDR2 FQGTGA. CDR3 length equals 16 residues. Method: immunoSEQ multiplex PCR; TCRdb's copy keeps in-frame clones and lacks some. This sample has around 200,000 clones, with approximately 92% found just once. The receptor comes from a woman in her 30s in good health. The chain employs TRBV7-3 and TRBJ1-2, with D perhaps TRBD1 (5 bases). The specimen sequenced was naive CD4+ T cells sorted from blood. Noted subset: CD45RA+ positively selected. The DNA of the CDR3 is TGTGCCAGCAGCTTAACAAATGAAGGGGAGGTCTATGGCTACACCTTC. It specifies CASSLTNEGEVYGYTF.